The next 12 T cell receptor beta chains were all read from a single sample in a study of HIV-infected patients and healthy controls. Roughly three months, about 14 weeks, into antiretroviral therapy, follow-up blood was collected. All unsorted peripheral T cells were captured because whole blood was used without fractionation. cDNA was made from 500 ng RNA using alpha and beta constant primers. Each of the alpha and beta chains got its own library through chain-specific third strand synthesis with indices. TCRdb called the 5' RACE reads again in MiXCR, with one record for every CDR3 protein. The table has thousands of distinct CDR3 sequences, roughly 7.4% seen once; the top ten hold about 16%. The source material was blood, sampled during antiretroviral therapy. The receptors were sampled from an adult with HIV infection.

This clonotype is termed medium-sized. This rearrangement joins TRBV28 to TRBJ2-7; the D gene could be TRBD1 or TRBD2 (6 bases each). The CDR3 length is 14 residues. Germline-derived CDR1 and CDR2 are MDHEN and SYDVKM. Trimming took 3 bases from V and 3 from J, leaving 12 bases between them. CDR3 in amino acids: CASSFSRGGYEQYF. The CDR3, as DNA: TGTGCCAGCAGTTTCAGCAGGGGAGGCTACGAGCAGTACTTC. The complete variable domain, with remaining parts taken from reference TRBV28 and TRBJ2-7, reads DVKVTQSSRYLVKRTGEKVFLECVQDMDHENMFWYRQDPGLGLRLIYFSYDVKMKEKGDIPEGYSVSREKKERFSLILESASTNQTSMYLCASSFSRGGYEQYFGPGTRLTVT.

Within the sample, this clonotype is medium-sized. The rearrangement links TRBV5-1 to TRBJ2-3; TRBD2 agrees at 11 bases. J was trimmed by 9 bases and V by 5 bases; bases with no gene match: 11. The CDR3 is 15 residues long. CDR1 and CDR2 from the germline V gene are SGHRS and YFSETQ. The CDR3 spells CASRIIGTSGDTQYF. The CDR3 DNA is TGCGCCAGCAGAATAATTGGGACTAGCGGAGACACGCAGTATTTT.

Comment on this clonotype: This may come from a read error, since a much larger clone is one base off. V gene TRBV19 combines with J gene TRBJ2-2; tentative D call: TRBD1 (7 bases). Germline CDR1 and CDR2: LNHDA and SQIVND (reference sequence). The CDR3 totals 14 residues. The CDR3 loop is CASSIQGVTGGLFF. The DNA for the CDR3 is TGTGCCAGTAGTATACAGGGGGTTACCGGGGGGCTGTTTTTT.

This clonotype was found many times. The chain combines TRBV6-2 or TRBV6-3 with TRBJ1-5; D unclear. Germline V gene data show CDR1 as MNHEY and CDR2 as SVGEGT. There are 13 residues in the CDR3. The germline V and J ends were trimmed by 4 bases and 7 bases, with 11 bases remaining between them. This CDR3 reads CASSWTRVQPQHF. CDR3 nucleotide sequence: TGTGCCAGCAGTTGGACTCGTGTCCAGCCCCAGCATTTT.

This clonotype occurred many times. The chain recombines TRBV7-8 with TRBJ1-3; D not certain. Between the trimmed V and J ends, which lost 5 bases and 0 bases, there was a span of 11 bases. CDR1 is SGHVS and CDR2 is FQNEAQ in the germline V gene. This CDR3 is 15 amino acids long. The CDR3 DNA is TGTGCCAGCAGCCCTATAGCGGGCTCTGGAAACACCATATATTTT. Translation: CASSPIAGSGNTIYF.

By sample fraction, this clonotype is medium-sized. This chain links TRBV27 with TRBJ2-1; D perhaps matches TRBD2 (5 bases). In germline, CDR1 is MNHEY, CDR2 SMNVEV (reference sequence). The CDR3 length is 14 residues. V lost 2 bases, J lost 9 bases, and 14 bases lay in between. The CDR3 bases are TGTGCCAGCAGTTTAGTGGGAGATTCCTTTGAGCAGTTCTTC. As protein: CASSLVGDSFEQFF.

This clonotype was observed at least ten times. This sequence joins TRBV4-1 and TRBJ2-3; D gene uncertain. The CDR3 runs to 12 residues. Trimming pared 3 bases from V and 5 bases from J, leaving 6 bases between. The germline CDR1 and CDR2 sequences are MGHRA and YSYEKL. CDR3 in DNA: TGCGCCAGCAGCCATGGTGTAGATACGCAGTATTTT. Translated, it gives CASSHGVDTQYF.

This clonotype was detected ten times or more. V and J are TRBV12-3 or TRBV12-4 and TRBJ2-5; D not certain. Trimming shortened V by 2 bases and J by 7 bases, and 8 bases separated the two germline ends. This CDR3 is 12 amino acids long. CDR3 residues: CASSLLERTQYF. DNA for the CDR3: TGTGCCAGCAGTTTACTCGAGAGGACCCAGTACTTC.

This clonotype was found many times. The chain carries TRBV10-3 and TRBJ2-2, with D possibly called TRBD1 or TRBD2 (6 bases each). Between the trimmed V and J ends, which lost 4 bases and 3 bases, there was a span of 21 bases. This CDR3 spans 18 amino acids. Germline CDR1 and CDR2: ENHRY and SYGVKD. Written as DNA, the CDR3 is TGTGCCATCAGTGCCCGGACGGGGACGGGGGCGGACACCGGGGAGCTGTTTTTT. Encoded protein: CAISARTGTGADTGELFF.

This clonotype was observed at least ten times. The chain is built from TRBV2 and TRBJ2-7; 7 bases are a match to TRBD2. The CDR3 is 17 residues long. The germline gives CDR1 SNHLY, CDR2 FYNNEI. V lost 2 bases and J lost 2; bases outside the gene matches: 12. The CDR3 DNA sequence: TGTGCCAGCAGTGAATTTGCCGGGGCAGGGACTACCTACGAGCAGTACTTC. Translation gives CASSEFAGAGTTYEQYF.

This clonotype was seen a handful of times. This chain uses TRBV28 with TRBJ1-5; D is unclear. The V end was cut by 2 bases, the J end by 6 bases, with 2 bases between. The length of the CDR3 is 11 residues. Germline V lookup: CDR1 MDHEN, CDR2 SYDVKM. Written as DNA, the CDR3 is TGTGCCAGCAGTTTAAGTCAGCCCCAGCATTTT. Translating gives CASSLSQPQHF. Full variable domain (missing parts from reference TRBV28 and TRBJ1-5): DVKVTQSSRYLVKRTGEKVFLECVQDMDHENMFWYRQDPGLGLRLIYFSYDVKMKEKGDIPEGYSVSREKKERFSLILESASTNQTSMYLCASSLSQPQHFGDGTRLSIL.

In its sample, this clonotype was seen many times. V gene TRBV20-1 combines with J gene TRBJ1-2; tentative D call: TRBD1 (5 bases). The ends were cut back, 0 bases at V and 11 bases at J, with 10 bases in the middle. Germline CDR1 is DFQATT and CDR2 is SNEGSKA (reference sequence). This CDR3 has 11 amino acids. The CDR3 region has the DNA TGCAGTGCTAGAGATTGGGACGGATACACCTTC. It codes for CSARDWDGYTF.